This TCR beta chain was captured by sequencing in a study of radiation and T cells in renal cell carcinoma. Time point given: blood 4 weeks post-SBRT, at nephrectomy. As for treatment: 15 Gy SBRT to primary tumor, nephrectomy 4 weeks later. Trimming pared 0 bases from V and 4 bases from J, leaving 6 bases between. CDR1 is SGHNT, CDR2 YYREEE, per germline (reference sequence). The CDR3 has 13 amino acids. Only in-frame clones appear in the TCRdb table, and some are missing; sequencing was by immunoSEQ multiplex PCR. The sample contains about 140,000 clones, 65% to 90% of which appear only once. The receptor's source is a woman in her forties or fifties with renal cell carcinoma. The sequencing used blood, collected from a patient whose treatment included radiotherapy and nephrectomy. The chain combines TRBV5-4 with TRBJ2-3; D uncertain. The CDR3 coding sequence is TGTGCCAGCAGCTTGGTGTTCGCAGATACGCAGTATTTT. Translating it yields CASSLVFADTQYF.